The rows below give T cell receptor beta chains drawn from one sample of a study of cytomegalovirus exposure and HLA in healthy donors. Method: immunoSEQ multiplex PCR; TCRdb's copy keeps in-frame clones and lacks some. The data hold around 150,000 clones, with around 60% observed a single time. Sequencing was done on a sample of PBMCs. The receptors come from a woman aged 55-70 years in good health and CMV-seropositive. The CDR3 runs from the conserved cysteine through the conserved F or W. The D gene is left open where the match is weak. The size entry is marked missing in some rows and otherwise reads once, few, many or a size class.

abundance: few
d_gene: TRBD1
v_gene: TRBV6-6
j_gene: TRBJ1-5
CDR3aa: CASSRRTGPSNQPQHF

abundance: .
d_gene: TRBD2
v_gene: TRBV7-9
j_gene: TRBJ2-3
CDR3aa: CASSLGGLAQTSDTQYF

abundance: .
d_gene: TRBD1
v_gene: TRBV28
j_gene: TRBJ2-7
CDR3aa: CASSEGQTYEQYF

abundance: .
d_gene: .
v_gene: TRBV7-2
j_gene: TRBJ2-6
CDR3aa: CASSLGRAEGANVLTF

abundance: .
d_gene: .
v_gene: TRBV5-1
j_gene: TRBJ2-1
CDR3aa: CASTLGASDYNEQFF

abundance: few
d_gene: .
v_gene: TRBV28
j_gene: TRBJ1-2
CDR3aa: CASRSGGQIYYGYTF

abundance: .
d_gene: TRBD2
v_gene: TRBV5-6
j_gene: TRBJ2-2
CDR3aa: CASSSPLAGDTGELFF

abundance: .
d_gene: TRBD1
v_gene: TRBV9
j_gene: TRBJ2-1
CDR3aa: CASSGRGDRGLNEQFF

abundance: .
d_gene: TRBD1
v_gene: TRBV7-9
j_gene: TRBJ1-3
CDR3aa: CASTTWTGEVRGNTIYF

abundance: .
d_gene: TRBD1
v_gene: TRBV28
j_gene: TRBJ1-1
CDR3aa: CASSLSGQGNTEAFF

abundance: .
d_gene: .
v_gene: TRBV5-4
j_gene: TRBJ2-7
CDR3aa: CASSVTGAEQYF

abundance: .
d_gene: .
v_gene: TRBV5-1
j_gene: TRBJ2-7
CDR3aa: CASSLGQIHEQYF

abundance: .
d_gene: TRBD1
v_gene: TRBV4-2
j_gene: TRBJ2-7
CDR3aa: CASSKDRVYEQYF

abundance: .
d_gene: TRBD2
v_gene: TRBV10-3
j_gene: TRBJ2-1
CDR3aa: CAISETSGNPNEQFF

abundance: few
d_gene: .
v_gene: TRBV19
j_gene: TRBJ2-7
CDR3aa: CATRQAHEQYF

abundance: few
d_gene: .
v_gene: TRBV5-1
j_gene: TRBJ2-5
CDR3aa: CASSGFGSETQYF

abundance: .
d_gene: .
v_gene: TRBV9
j_gene: TRBJ2-7
CDR3aa: CASSPGGLGNSYEQYF

abundance: .
d_gene: TRBD1
v_gene: TRBV18
j_gene: TRBJ1-1
CDR3aa: CASSQQGALGTEAFF